The rows below give T cell receptor beta chains drawn from one sample of a study of early T cells in non-severe SARS-CoV-2 infection. TCRdb reanalysed the 5' RACE reads using MiXCR and keeps one entry per CDR3 protein. The repertoire has around 53,000 distinct CDR3 sequences, 7.7% of them found once; the top ten carry roughly 5%. Sequencing was carried out using whole blood. All receptors come from an adult who was a healthcare worker with PCR-confirmed SARS-CoV-2 infection or an uninfected control (not recorded which). The CDR3 runs from the conserved cysteine through the conserved F or W. The order of the fields is clone size, D gene, J gene, V gene, CDR3 protein, CDR3 DNA. D genes are given only for firm matches. The size field is filled for only some rows; it gives once, few, many or a size class.

>many|-|TRBJ2-4|TRBV14
CASSQVGHGGDNIQYF
TGTGCCAGCAGCCAAGTGGGTCACGGGGGAGACAACATTCAGTACTTC
>many|-|TRBJ1-5|TRBV20-1
CSARATNQPQHF
TGCAGTGCTAGGGCAACTAATCAGCCCCAGCATTTT
>many|-|TRBJ1-2|TRBV29-1
CSVGIGRGGDGYTF
TGCAGCGTTGGAATTGGTCGAGGGGGAGATGGCTACACCTTC
>many|TRBD1|TRBJ1-3|TRBV28
CASSANFFGDRAGNTIYF
TGTGCCAGCAGTGCTAACTTTTTTGGGGACAGAGCTGGAAACACCATATATTTT
>many|-|TRBJ1-3|TRBV18
CASSPRESGNTIYF
TGTGCCAGCTCACCAAGGGAATCTGGAAACACCATATATTTT
>many|-|TRBJ1-1|TRBV12-3/TRBV12-4
CASSLVGGSTEAFF
TGTGCCAGCAGTTTAGTCGGGGGGAGCACTGAAGCTTTCTTT
>-|-|TRBJ2-3|TRBV15
CATTTEGDTQYF
TGTGCCACCACCACGGAGGGAGATACGCAGTATTTT
>many|TRBD1|TRBJ2-3|TRBV20-1
CSARVGGQGFSADTQYF
TGCAGTGCTAGAGTGGGGGGACAGGGATTTTCGGCAGATACGCAGTATTTT
>many|-|TRBJ1-5|TRBV12-3/TRBV12-4
CASSPQGREPQHF
TGTGCCAGCAGTCCACAGGGAAGAGAGCCCCAGCATTTT
>few|TRBD1|TRBJ1-6|TRBV9
CASSATTGANSPLHF
TGTGCCAGCAGCGCCACGACAGGGGCGAATTCACCCCTCCACTTT
>many|TRBD1|TRBJ1-1|TRBV30
CAWSVRDRGRHNTEAFF
TGTGCCTGGAGTGTAAGAGACAGGGGCCGCCATAACACTGAAGCTTTCTTT
>few|-|TRBJ2-3|TRBV7-2
CASSRIADTQYF
TGTGCCAGCAGCCGTATTGCAGATACGCAGTATTTT
>-|TRBD2|TRBJ2-3|TRBV6-5
CASSYLTSPTDTQYF
TGTGCCAGCAGTTACCTGACTAGCCCCACAGATACGCAGTATTTT
>-|-|TRBJ1-1|TRBV7-9
CASSGDVRALNTEAFF
TGTGCCAGCAGCGGGGACGTCCGGGCCTTGAACACTGAAGCTTTCTTT
>many|TRBD1|TRBJ1-6|TRBV5-1
CASSLADRGFSPLHF
TGCGCCAGCAGCTTGGCCGACAGGGGATTTTCACCCCTCCACTTT
>many|-|TRBJ1-1|TRBV12-2
CASRLVGQGPMNNEAFF
TGTGCAAGTCGCTTAGTGGGACAGGGGCCTATGAACAACGAAGCTTTCTTT
>many|TRBD1|TRBJ1-5|TRBV18
CASSPTTGSGNQPQHF
TGTGCCAGCTCACCTACGACAGGGTCTGGTAATCAGCCCCAGCATTTT
>-|TRBD1|TRBJ2-7|TRBV4-3
CASSLGQTYEQYF
TGCGCCAGCAGCCTGGGACAGACCTACGAGCAGTACTTC
>many|TRBD1|TRBJ1-5|TRBV6-6
CASSYRDRGRNQPQHF
TGTGCCAGCAGTTACAGGGACAGGGGGAGAAATCAGCCCCAGCATTTT
>many|-|TRBJ1-1|TRBV28
CASKEGLNTEAFF
TGTGCCAGCAAGGAGGGGTTGAACACTGAAGCTTTCTTT